The 27 T cell receptor beta chains listed next were all sequenced from one sample in a study of shared clonotypes between healthy human individuals. CD45RO-negative CD8 cells positively selected for CCR7 made up the naive population, which excluded terminally differentiated effector memory CD45RA+ cells. Profiling relied on immunoSEQ multiplex PCR, and the TCRdb table lists in-frame clones only, not all of them. The sample contains approximately 2,200,000 clones, around 93% of which appear only once. Sequencing was performed on naive CD8+ T cells from PBMCs. The receptors here all came from a man between 18 and 35 years old in good health. Some clones in this sample may be carry-over from other donors' samples.

This chain uses TRBV30 with TRBJ2-7, with 7 bases lining up with TRBD1. The germline gives CDR1 GTSNPN, CDR2 SVGIG (reference sequence). The CDR3 is 15 amino acids. J gave up 0 bases and V 2 bases, and 7 bases lay outside the gene matches. CDR3 sequence reads: CAWSTGAGDSYEQYF. DNA of the CDR3: TGTGCCTGGAGTACAGGGGCAGGGGACTCCTACGAGCAGTACTTC.

The V and J genes are TRBV2 and TRBJ2-7; 9 bases are shared with TRBD2. The CDR3 totals 15 residues. CDR1 is SNHLY, CDR2 FYNNEI, per germline. The J segment lost 5 bases and the V segment lost 3 bases, leaving 8 bases of the junction unmatched. The CDR3 DNA is TGTGCCAGCAGTGATAGAACTAGCGGGCCCCACGAGCAGTACTTC. Encoded protein: CASSDRTSGPHEQYF.

The genes are TRBV6-6 and TRBJ2-1; 11 bases fit TRBD2. J gave up 6 bases and V 5 bases, and 6 bases lay outside the gene matches. Per the germline V gene, CDR1 is MNHNY and CDR2 is SVGAGI (reference sequence). CDR3 length equals 15 residues. The CDR3 is CASSLSGRAGNEQFF. The CDR3 coding sequence is TGTGCCAGCAGTCTTAGCGGGAGGGCCGGCAATGAGCAGTTCTTC.

The chain couples TRBV7-2 to TRBJ2-5, with TRBD1 identical over 10 bases. This CDR3 is built from 14 residues. V lost 5 bases and J lost 3; bases outside the gene matches: 3. The germline V gene encodes CDR1 SGHTA and CDR2 FQGNSA. The CDR3 protein is CASSPTGGKETQYF. Here the CDR3 DNA reads TGTGCCAGCAGCCCGACAGGGGGCAAAGAGACCCAGTACTTC.

The chain recombines TRBV7-8 with TRBJ2-3, with 10 bases lining up with TRBD2. Germline V gives CDR1 SGHVS, CDR2 FQNEAQ. With 4 bases clipped from V and 2 bases from J, the junction kept 15 bases outside the gene matches. The CDR3 length is 19 residues. The chain's CDR3 is CASSSTLAGEGPHTDTQYF. The DNA for the CDR3 is TGTGCCAGCAGCTCAACGCTAGCGGGAGAGGGGCCGCACACAGATACGCAGTATTTT. The variable domain in full, with the rest retrieved from reference TRBV7-8 and TRBJ2-3, is GAGVSQSPRYKVAKRGQDVALRCDPISGHVSLFWYQQALGQGPEFLTYFQNEAQLDKSGLPSDRFFAERPEGSVSTLKIQRTQQEDSAVYLCASSSTLAGEGPHTDTQYFGPGTRLTVL.

The chain combines TRBV6-5 with TRBJ1-1; possible D gene TRBD1, 5 bases. V lost 8 bases to trimming and J lost 4 bases, with 17 bases between them. Looked up from germline, CDR1 is MNHEY and CDR2 is SVGAGI. This CDR3 spans 14 amino acids. The DNA for the CDR3 is TGTGCCAGCTTCCAATTCGCAAGGGGCACTGAAGCTTTCTTT. The encoded protein is CASFQFARGTEAFF.

The chain carries TRBV27 and TRBJ2-1; possible D gene TRBD2, 5 bases. Germline V gene sequence: CDR1 MNHEY, CDR2 SMNVEV (reference sequence). Trimming shortened V by 7 bases and J by 2 bases, and 12 bases separated the two germline ends. The CDR3 spans 14 residues. The CDR3 loop reads CASTLTGTYNEQFF. In DNA form, the CDR3 reads TGTGCCAGCACCCTCACGGGGACCTACAATGAGCAGTTCTTC.

The chain is built from TRBV30 and TRBJ1-1; D unclear. Germline V gives CDR1 GTSNPN, CDR2 SVGIG (reference sequence). Trimming took off 8 bases at V and 0 bases at J, with 10 bases between the two ends. This CDR3 region has 12 residues. The CDR3 coding sequence is TGTGCCGGCGGAGTGGTGAACACTGAAGCTTTCTTT. Encoded protein: CAGGVVNTEAFF. Full variable domain (missing parts from reference TRBV30 and TRBJ1-1): SQTIHQWPATLVQPVGSPLSLECTVEGTSNPNLYWYRQAAGRGLQLLFYSVGIGQISSEVPQNLSASRPQDRQFILSSKKLLLSDSGFYLCAGGVVNTEAFFGQGTRLTVV.

The chain combines TRBV2 with TRBJ2-7; D gene unclear. The CDR3 extends over 15 amino acids. Trimming pared 2 bases from V and 1 base from J, leaving 12 bases between. Looked up from germline, CDR1 is SNHLY and CDR2 is FYNNEI. This chain's CDR3 is CASSELGGTSYEQYF. CDR3 DNA: TGTGCCAGCAGTGAATTAGGCGGAACTTCCTACGAGCAGTACTTC.

V usage is TRBV4-1 and J usage is TRBJ2-7; no clear D. Trimming shortened V by 3 bases and J by 4 bases, and 10 bases separated the two germline ends. This CDR3 comprises 13 residues. CDR1 and CDR2 from the germline V gene are MGHRA and YSYEKL. CDR3 amino acids: CASSHGAGYEQYF. The CDR3 nucleotides are TGCGCCAGCAGCCACGGAGCAGGATACGAGCAGTACTTC.

V and J are TRBV27 and TRBJ2-7, with 9 bases fitting TRBD1. The CDR3 consists of 17 residues. Trimming at V came to 5 bases and at J to 3 bases, leaving 14 bases not matched to a gene. The V gene's germline CDR1 is MNHEY and CDR2 SMNVEV (reference sequence). CDR3 sequence reads: CASSPSPGTGNSYEQYF. Here the CDR3 DNA reads TGTGCCAGCAGTCCGAGTCCCGGGACAGGGAACAGCTACGAGCAGTACTTC.

The chain links TRBV10-3 to TRBJ2-7, with 14 nucleotides matching TRBD2. Germline loops: CDR1 ENHRY, CDR2 SYGVKD. This CDR3 region has 17 residues. V dropped 2 bases and J dropped 3; count of bases not matched to a gene: 6. The CDR3 reads CAISEGTSGSEGYEQYF. Written as DNA, the CDR3 is TGTGCCATCAGTGAGGGGACTAGCGGGAGTGAAGGCTACGAGCAGTACTTC.

J is TRBJ2-7 and V is TRBV2; no clear D. In germline, CDR1 is SNHLY, CDR2 FYNNEI. This CDR3 comprises 12 residues. Trimming removed 3 bases at V and 2 bases at J, with 5 bases between. The DNA for the CDR3 is TGTGCCAGCAGTGACGGAACCTACGAGCAGTACTTC. It codes for CASSDGTYEQYF.

The chain uses TRBV10-3 and TRBJ2-7; either TRBD1 or TRBD2 may fit D (5 bases each). The length of the CDR3 is 15 residues. The germline CDR1 and CDR2 sequences are ENHRY and SYGVKD. Deletions cut 6 bases from V and 2 bases from J, with 17 bases between. The CDR3 DNA sequence: TGTGCCATCAGAGACCGTTCGGGGCCGACCTACGAGCAGTACTTC. Translation gives CAIRDRSGPTYEQYF.

The rearrangement links TRBV19 to TRBJ2-5, with D possibly TRBD1 on 7 matching bases. CDR1 and CDR2 (germline): LNHDA, SQIVND (reference sequence). Trimming left V 6 bases short and J 4 bases short, with 15 bases between. The CDR3 contains 14 residues. CDR3 sequence: CASSITGDLETQYF. In nucleotides, the CDR3 is TGTGCCAGTAGCATAACAGGGGACTTAGAGACCCAGTACTTC.

This rearrangement joins TRBV7-6 to TRBJ1-4; maybe TRBD1 (5 bases). Deletions cut 3 bases from V and 5 bases from J, with 13 bases between. The CDR3 runs to 15 residues. Germline V gene lookup returns CDR1 SGHVS and CDR2 FNYEAQ. CDR3 bases: TGTGCCAGCAGCTTCCCCGGGAGGACAAATGAAAAACTGTTTTTT. Protein sequence: CASSFPGRTNEKLFF.

The chain carries TRBV5-6 and TRBJ2-5, with D tentatively TRBD2 (6 bases). Trimming cost V 3 bases and J 7 bases, with 19 bases left between them. Germline V lookup: CDR1 SGHDT, CDR2 YYEEEE. This CDR3 has 15 residues. This CDR3 is CASSSIILMGGTQYF. Written as DNA, the CDR3 is TGTGCCAGCAGCTCCATCATCCTCATGGGGGGGACCCAGTACTTC.

This clone was detected only once. The rearrangement uses TRBV11-2 and TRBJ2-1, with D perhaps given as TRBD1 or TRBD2 (5 bases each). This CDR3 contains 16 residues. Trimming stripped 5 bases from V and 2 bases from J, with 16 bases between. CDR1 is SGHAT and CDR2 is FQNNGV in the germline V gene. CDR3 amino acids: CASSQQGVGTYNEQFF. CDR3 sequence (DNA): TGTGCCAGCAGCCAGCAGGGAGTTGGGACCTACAATGAGCAGTTCTTC.

V usage is TRBV11-2 and J usage is TRBJ2-5; D might be TRBD2 (6 bases). Per germline, CDR1 SGHAT and CDR2 FQNNGV. With 4 bases removed from V and 5 bases from J, the gap between germline ends came to 17 bases. This CDR3 is 15 amino acids long. This chain's CDR3 is CASSSRLEGRETQYF. The CDR3 region has the DNA TGTGCCAGCAGCTCCCGACTAGAGGGGAGGGAGACCCAGTACTTC.

V gene TRBV19 combines with J gene TRBJ2-7; TRBD1 might be the D (7 bases). Germline V gene lookup returns CDR1 LNHDA and CDR2 SQIVND (reference sequence). V was trimmed by 9 bases and J by 7 bases, leaving 19 bases between them. The CDR3 is 13 residues long. DNA for the CDR3: TGTGCCAGCCGGGACAGCGGGTCGGGGGAGCAGTACTTC. It specifies CASRDSGSGEQYF.

The chain uses TRBV13 and TRBJ2-7; weak D call: TRBD1 (6 bases). This CDR3 has 16 residues. CDR1 PRHDT and CDR2 FYEKMQ come from the germline V gene (reference sequence). The germline V and J ends were trimmed by 0 bases and 3 bases, with 15 bases remaining between them. In DNA form, the CDR3 reads TGTGCCAGCAGCTTAGGCCAGGGGACACATCTCTACGAGCAGTACTTC. It yields the protein CASSLGQGTHLYEQYF.

This clone showed up just once. The gene calls are TRBV6-1 and TRBJ2-1; D is unresolved. Germline V CDR1 and CDR2: MNHNS, SASEGT. V was pared by 2 bases and J by 3 bases, with 2 bases between. There are 12 residues in the CDR3. In DNA, the CDR3 is TGTGCCAGCAGTGAACTCTACAATGAGCAGTTCTTC. Encoded protein: CASSELYNEQFF.

V is TRBV5-4 and J is TRBJ1-2; maybe TRBD1 (5 bases). The CDR3 contains 14 residues. The germline CDR1 and CDR2 sequences are SGHNT and YYREEE (reference sequence). Between the trimmed V and J ends, which lost 0 bases and 5 bases, there was a span of 11 bases. The CDR3 region has the DNA TGTGCCAGCAGCTTGGGATTTGGGGGATATGGCTACACCTTC. Its translation is CASSLGFGGYGYTF.

This chain joins TRBV27 and TRBJ2-3, with 9 nucleotides matching TRBD1. The germline V gene has CDR1 MNHEY and CDR2 SMNVEV (reference sequence). Germline trimming cut 6 bases from V and 6 bases from J; bases unmatched to any gene: 10. CDR3 length equals 15 residues. Written as DNA, the CDR3 is TGTGCCAGCAGGCCCGGACAGGGGTTCTCCGATACGCAGTATTTT. It is translated as CASRPGQGFSDTQYF.

The genes are TRBV5-1 and TRBJ2-3; tentative D call: TRBD2 (6 bases). Germline values: CDR1 SGHRS, CDR2 YFSETQ. Trimming left V 2 bases short and J 2 bases short, with 15 bases between. This CDR3 is 16 amino acids long. The CDR3 loop is CASSLVSGSFTDTQYF. Here the CDR3 DNA reads TGCGCCAGCAGCTTAGTTAGCGGCTCGTTCACAGATACGCAGTATTTT.

About this clone: This same CDR3 is encoded by further DNA sequences in the sample. CDR3 nucleotides: TGTGCCAGCAGCTTACCTCCCAAAAACATTCAGTACTTC. Its protein is CASSLPPKNIQYF. The gene calls are TRBV7-9 and TRBJ2-4, with unresolved D. Germline V gene data show CDR1 as SEHNR and CDR2 as FQNEAQ (reference sequence). This CDR3 has 13 residues. V lost 2 bases, J lost 2 bases, and 4 bases lay in between.

This clone was recorded once. The rearrangement links TRBV6-6 to TRBJ2-3; 10 nucleotides agree with TRBD2. With V trimmed by 8 bases and J by 2 bases, 7 bases remained unmatched. Germline CDR1 and CDR2: MNHNY and SVGAGI (reference sequence). The CDR3 runs 15 residues. The CDR3, as DNA: TGTGCCAGCTTCGAGCGGGAGGGCTTCACAGATACGCAGTATTTT. Translating it yields CASFEREGFTDTQYF.